This T cell receptor (beta chain) was captured in a study of T cell repertoires in cytomegalovirus infection. This clonotype has at least ten counts. Its antigen is undetermined. MiXCR, applied by TCRdb to the reads, yields one record per CDR3 protein. Here the sample spans around 360,000 distinct CDR3 sequences, about 32% being singletons. Germline-derived CDR1 and CDR2 are SGHTA and FQGNSA. The length of the CDR3 is 17 residues. The ends were cut back, 5 bases at V and 0 bases at J, with 19 bases in the middle. This clonotype was obtained from a human donor in good health (CMV status not recorded). Some clones in this sample may be carry-over from other donors' samples. Sequencing used cultured PBMCs, obtained from culture after CMV antigen stimulation. The V gene is TRBV7-2, the J gene TRBJ1-1, with D uncertain. CDR3 DNA: TGTGCCAGCAGCGTCAAGGTACTGGGGAATATGAACACTGAAGCTTTCTTT. This codes for CASSVKVLGNMNTEAFF.